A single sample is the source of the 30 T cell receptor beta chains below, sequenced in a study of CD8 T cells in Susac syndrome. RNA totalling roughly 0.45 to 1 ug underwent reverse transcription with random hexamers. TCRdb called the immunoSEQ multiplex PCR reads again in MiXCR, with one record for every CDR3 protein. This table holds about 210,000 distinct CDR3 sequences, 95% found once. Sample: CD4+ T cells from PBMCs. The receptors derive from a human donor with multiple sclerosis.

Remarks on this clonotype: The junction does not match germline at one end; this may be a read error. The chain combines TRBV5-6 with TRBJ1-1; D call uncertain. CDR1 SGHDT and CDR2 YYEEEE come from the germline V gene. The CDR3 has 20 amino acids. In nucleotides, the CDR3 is TGTGCCAGCAGCCCCGGAGCTGGGAGCCCTATACTACTTCAGAACACTGAAGCCTTCTTT. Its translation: CASSPGAGSPILLQNTEAFF.

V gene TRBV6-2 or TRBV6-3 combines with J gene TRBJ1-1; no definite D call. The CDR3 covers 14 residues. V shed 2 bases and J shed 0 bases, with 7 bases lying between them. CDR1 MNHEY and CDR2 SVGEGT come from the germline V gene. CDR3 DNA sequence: TGTGCCAGCAGTTACCGCAGGTTGAACACTGAAGCTTTCTTT. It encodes CASSYRRLNTEAFF.

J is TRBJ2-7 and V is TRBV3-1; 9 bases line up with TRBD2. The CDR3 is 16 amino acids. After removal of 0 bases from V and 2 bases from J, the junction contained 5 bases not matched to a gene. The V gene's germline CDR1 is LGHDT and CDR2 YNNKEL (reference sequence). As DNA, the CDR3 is TGTGCCAGCAGCCAAGATGGGCTAGCGGGGACCTACGAGCAGTACTTC. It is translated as CASSQDGLAGTYEQYF.

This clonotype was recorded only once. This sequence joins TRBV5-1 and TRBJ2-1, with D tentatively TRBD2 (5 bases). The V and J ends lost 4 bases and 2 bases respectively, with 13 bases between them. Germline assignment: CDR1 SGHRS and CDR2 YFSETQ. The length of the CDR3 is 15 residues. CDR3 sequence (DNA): TGCGCCAGCAGCAAGGATACGGGGACCTACAATGAGCAGTTCTTC. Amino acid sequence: CASSKDTGTYNEQFF.

In DNA form, the CDR3 reads TGTGCCAGCAGCTTAGCTAGGCAGATGAACACTGAAGCTTTCTTT. Translating it yields CASSLARQMNTEAFF. This chain joins TRBV7-9 and TRBJ1-1; D not resolved. Germline lookup yields CDR1 SEHNR and CDR2 FQNEAQ (reference sequence). This CDR3 is built from 15 residues. Trimming removed 0 bases from V and 0 bases from J, with 8 bases in between.

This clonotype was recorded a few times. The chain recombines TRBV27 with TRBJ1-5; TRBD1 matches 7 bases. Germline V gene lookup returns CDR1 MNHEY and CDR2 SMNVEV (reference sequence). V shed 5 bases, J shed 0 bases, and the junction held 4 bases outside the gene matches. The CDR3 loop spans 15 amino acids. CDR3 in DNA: TGTGCCAGCAGTCCTAGGACAGGTAGCAATCAGCCCCAGCATTTT. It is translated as CASSPRTGSNQPQHF.

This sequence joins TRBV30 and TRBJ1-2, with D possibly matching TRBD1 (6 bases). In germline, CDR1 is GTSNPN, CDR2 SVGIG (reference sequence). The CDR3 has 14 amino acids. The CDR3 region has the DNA TGTGCTACCCAAAACAGGGAAATTAGCTATGGCTACACCTTC. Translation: CATQNREISYGYTF. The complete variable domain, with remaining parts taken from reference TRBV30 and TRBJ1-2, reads SQTIHQWPATLVQPVGSPLSLECTVEGTSNPNLYWYRQAAGRGLQLLFYSVGIGQISSEVPQNLSASRPQDRQFILSSKKLLLSDSGFYLCATQNREISYGYTFGSGTRLTVV.

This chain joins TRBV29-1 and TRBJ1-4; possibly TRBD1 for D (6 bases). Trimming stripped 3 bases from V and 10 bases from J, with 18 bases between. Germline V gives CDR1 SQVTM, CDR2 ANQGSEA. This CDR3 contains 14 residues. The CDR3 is CSVDGGPDRAKLFF. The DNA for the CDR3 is TGCAGCGTTGACGGGGGGCCCGATCGGGCAAAACTGTTTTTT.

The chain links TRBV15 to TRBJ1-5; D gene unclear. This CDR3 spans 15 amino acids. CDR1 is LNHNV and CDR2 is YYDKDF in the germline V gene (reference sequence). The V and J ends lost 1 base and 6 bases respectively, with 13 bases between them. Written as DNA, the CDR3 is TGTGCCACCAGCAGAGTTGGAAACGGGGTTCAGCCCCAGCATTTT. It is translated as CATSRVGNGVQPQHF.

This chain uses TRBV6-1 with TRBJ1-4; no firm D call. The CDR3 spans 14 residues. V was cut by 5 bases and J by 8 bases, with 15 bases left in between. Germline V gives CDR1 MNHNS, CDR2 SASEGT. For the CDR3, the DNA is TGTGCCAGCAGTCAAGAAAGGACGTTCGAAAAACTGTTTTTT. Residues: CASSQERTFEKLFF.

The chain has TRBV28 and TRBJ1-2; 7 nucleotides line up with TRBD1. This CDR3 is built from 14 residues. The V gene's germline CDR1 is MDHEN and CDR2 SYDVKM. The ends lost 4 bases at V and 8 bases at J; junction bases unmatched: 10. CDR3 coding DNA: TGTGCCAGCAGTTCGCTTGACAGGGTGTACGGCTACACCTTC. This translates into CASSSLDRVYGYTF.

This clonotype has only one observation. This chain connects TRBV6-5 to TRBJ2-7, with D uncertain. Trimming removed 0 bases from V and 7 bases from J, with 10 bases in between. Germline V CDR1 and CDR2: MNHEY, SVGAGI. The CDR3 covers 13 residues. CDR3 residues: CASSYSGLGEQYF. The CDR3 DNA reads TGTGCCAGCAGTTACTCTGGCTTAGGGGAGCAGTACTTC.

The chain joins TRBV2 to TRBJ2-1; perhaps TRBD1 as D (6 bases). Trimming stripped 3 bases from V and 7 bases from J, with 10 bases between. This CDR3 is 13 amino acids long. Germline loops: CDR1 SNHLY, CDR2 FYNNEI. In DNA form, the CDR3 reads TGTGCCAGCAGTGAGCAGGGGCTGAATGAGCAGTTCTTC. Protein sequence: CASSEQGLNEQFF.

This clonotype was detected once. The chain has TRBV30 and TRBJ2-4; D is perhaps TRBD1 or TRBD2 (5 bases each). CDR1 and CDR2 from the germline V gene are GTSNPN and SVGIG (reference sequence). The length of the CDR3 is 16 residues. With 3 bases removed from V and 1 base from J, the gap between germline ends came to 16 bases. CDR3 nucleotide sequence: TGTGCCTGGAGGGAAGGGGACCGACTTGCCAAAAACATTCAGTACTTC. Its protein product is CAWREGDRLAKNIQYF.

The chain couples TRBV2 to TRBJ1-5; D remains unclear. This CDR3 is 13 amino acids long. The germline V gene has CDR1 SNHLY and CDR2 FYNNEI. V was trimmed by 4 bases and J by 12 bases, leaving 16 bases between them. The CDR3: CASSGEEFGVQHF. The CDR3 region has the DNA TGTGCCAGCAGTGGTGAAGAATTTGGGGTCCAGCATTTT. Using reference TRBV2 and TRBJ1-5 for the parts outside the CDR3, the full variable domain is EPEVTQTPSHQVTQMGQEVILRCVPISNHLYFYWYRQILGQKVEFLVSFYNNEISEKSEIFDDQFSVERPDGSNFTLKIRSTKLEDSAMYFCASSGEEFGVQHFGDGTRLSIL.

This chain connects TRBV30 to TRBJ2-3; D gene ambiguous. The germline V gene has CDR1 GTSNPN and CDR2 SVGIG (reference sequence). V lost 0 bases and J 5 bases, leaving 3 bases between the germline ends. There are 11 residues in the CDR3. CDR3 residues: CAWSVQDTQYF. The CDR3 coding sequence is TGTGCCTGGAGTGTACAAGATACGCAGTATTTT. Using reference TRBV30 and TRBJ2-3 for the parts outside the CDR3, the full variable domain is SQTIHQWPATLVQPVGSPLSLECTVEGTSNPNLYWYRQAAGRGLQLLFYSVGIGQISSEVPQNLSASRPQDRQFILSSKKLLLSDSGFYLCAWSVQDTQYFGPGTRLTVL.

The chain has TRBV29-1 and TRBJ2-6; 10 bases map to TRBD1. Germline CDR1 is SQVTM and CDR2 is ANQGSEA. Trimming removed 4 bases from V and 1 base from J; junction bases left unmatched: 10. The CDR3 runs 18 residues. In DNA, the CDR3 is TGCAGCGTTGGGGACAGGGGCCGAAAGACGTCTGGGGCCAACGTCCTGACTTTC. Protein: CSVGDRGRKTSGANVLTF.

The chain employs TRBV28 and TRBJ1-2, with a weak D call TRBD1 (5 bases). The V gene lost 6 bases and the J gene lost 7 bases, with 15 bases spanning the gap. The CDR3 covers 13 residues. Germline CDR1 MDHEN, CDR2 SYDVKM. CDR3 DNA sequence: TGTGCCAGCAGCACCAGCACGGGGGTTGGCTACACCTTC. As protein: CASSTSTGVGYTF.

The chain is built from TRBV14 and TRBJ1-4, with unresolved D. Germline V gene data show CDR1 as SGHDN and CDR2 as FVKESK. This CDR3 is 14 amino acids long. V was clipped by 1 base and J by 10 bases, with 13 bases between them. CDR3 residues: CASSQGRVSRKLFF. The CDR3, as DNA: TGTGCCAGCAGCCAAGGCCGAGTTAGTCGAAAACTGTTTTTT.

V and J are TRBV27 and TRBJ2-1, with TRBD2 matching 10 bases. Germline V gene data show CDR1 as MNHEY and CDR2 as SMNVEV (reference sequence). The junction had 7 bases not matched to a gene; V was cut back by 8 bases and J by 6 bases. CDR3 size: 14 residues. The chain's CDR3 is CASASGSLGNEQFF. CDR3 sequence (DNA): TGTGCCAGCGCTAGCGGGAGCCTGGGCAATGAGCAGTTCTTC.

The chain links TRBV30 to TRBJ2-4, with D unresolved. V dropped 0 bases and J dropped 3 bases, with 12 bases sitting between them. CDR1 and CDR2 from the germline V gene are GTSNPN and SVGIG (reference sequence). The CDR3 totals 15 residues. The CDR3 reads CAWSVWGGNKNIQYF. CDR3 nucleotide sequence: TGTGCCTGGAGTGTATGGGGTGGTAACAAAAACATTCAGTACTTC.

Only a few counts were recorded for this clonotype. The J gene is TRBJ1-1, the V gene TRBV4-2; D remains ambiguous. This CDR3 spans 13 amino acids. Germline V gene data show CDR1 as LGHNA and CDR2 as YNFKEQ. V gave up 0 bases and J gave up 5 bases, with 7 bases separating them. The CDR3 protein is CASSQDAGTEAFF. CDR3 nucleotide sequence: TGTGCCAGCAGCCAAGATGCCGGGACTGAAGCTTTCTTT.

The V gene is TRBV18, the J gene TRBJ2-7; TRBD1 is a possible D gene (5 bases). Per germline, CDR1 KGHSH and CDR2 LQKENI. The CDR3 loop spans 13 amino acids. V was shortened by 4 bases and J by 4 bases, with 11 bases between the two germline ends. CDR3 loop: CASSRTGLYEQYF. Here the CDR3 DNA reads TGTGCCAGCTCACGTACAGGTTTGTACGAGCAGTACTTC.

CDR3 sequence: CATLRDEQFF. CDR3 in DNA: TGTGCCACCTTGAGAGATGAGCAGTTCTTC. The chain recombines TRBV25-1 with TRBJ2-1; D unresolved. This CDR3 spans 10 amino acids. V was cut by 10 bases and J by 8 bases, with 9 bases left in between. Germline loops: CDR1 MGHDK, CDR2 SYGVNS. Drawing the rest from reference TRBV25-1 and TRBJ2-1, the complete variable domain is EADIYQTPRYLVIGTGKKITLECSQTMGHDKMYWYQQDPGMELHLIHYSYGVNSTEKGDLSSESTVSRIRTEHFPLTLESARPSHTSQYLCATLRDEQFFGPGTRLTVL.

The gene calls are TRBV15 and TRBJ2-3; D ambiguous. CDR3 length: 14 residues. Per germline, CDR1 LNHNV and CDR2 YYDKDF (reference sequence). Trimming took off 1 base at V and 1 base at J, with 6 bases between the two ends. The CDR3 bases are TGTGCCACCAGCAGAGTTAGGGGCACAGATACGCAGTATTTT. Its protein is CATSRVRGTDTQYF. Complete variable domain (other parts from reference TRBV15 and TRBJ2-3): DAMVIQNPRYQVTQFGKPVTLSCSQTLNHNVMYWYQQKSSQAPKLLFHYYDKDFNNEADTPDNFQSRRPNTSFCFLDIRSPGLGDTAMYLCATSRVRGTDTQYFGPGTRLTVL.

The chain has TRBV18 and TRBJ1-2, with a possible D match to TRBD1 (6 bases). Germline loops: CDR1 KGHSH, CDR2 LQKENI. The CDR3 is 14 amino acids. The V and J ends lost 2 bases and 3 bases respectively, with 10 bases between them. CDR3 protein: CASSPKDSDYGYTF. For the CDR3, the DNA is TGTGCCAGCTCACCAAAGGACAGCGACTATGGCTACACCTTC.

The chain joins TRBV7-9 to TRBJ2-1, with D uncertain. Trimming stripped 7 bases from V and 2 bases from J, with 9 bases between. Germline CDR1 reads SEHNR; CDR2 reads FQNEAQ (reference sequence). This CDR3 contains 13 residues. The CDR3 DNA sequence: TGTGCCAGCACACGGACGACCTACAATGAGCAGTTCTTC. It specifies CASTRTTYNEQFF.

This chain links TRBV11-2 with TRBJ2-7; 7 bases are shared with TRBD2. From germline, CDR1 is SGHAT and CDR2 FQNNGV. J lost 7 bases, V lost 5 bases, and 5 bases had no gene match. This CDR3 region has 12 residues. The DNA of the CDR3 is TGTGCCAGCAGCCAGAGGACTAGTGAGCAGTACTTC. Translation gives CASSQRTSEQYF.

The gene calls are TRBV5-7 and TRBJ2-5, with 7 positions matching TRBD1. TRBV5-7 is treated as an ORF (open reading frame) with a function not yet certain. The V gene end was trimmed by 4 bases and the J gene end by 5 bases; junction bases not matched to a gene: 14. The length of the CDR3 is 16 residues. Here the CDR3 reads CASSPGRRGKGETQYF. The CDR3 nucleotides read TGTGCCAGCAGCCCCGGTCGCAGGGGGAAGGGGGAGACCCAGTACTTC.

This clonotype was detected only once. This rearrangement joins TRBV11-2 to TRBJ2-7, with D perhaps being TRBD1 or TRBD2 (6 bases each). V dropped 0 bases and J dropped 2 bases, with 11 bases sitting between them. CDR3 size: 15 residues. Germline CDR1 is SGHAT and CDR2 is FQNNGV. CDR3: CASSLEGGLAYEQYF. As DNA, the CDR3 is TGTGCCAGCAGCTTAGAGGGGGGCTTGGCCTACGAGCAGTACTTC.